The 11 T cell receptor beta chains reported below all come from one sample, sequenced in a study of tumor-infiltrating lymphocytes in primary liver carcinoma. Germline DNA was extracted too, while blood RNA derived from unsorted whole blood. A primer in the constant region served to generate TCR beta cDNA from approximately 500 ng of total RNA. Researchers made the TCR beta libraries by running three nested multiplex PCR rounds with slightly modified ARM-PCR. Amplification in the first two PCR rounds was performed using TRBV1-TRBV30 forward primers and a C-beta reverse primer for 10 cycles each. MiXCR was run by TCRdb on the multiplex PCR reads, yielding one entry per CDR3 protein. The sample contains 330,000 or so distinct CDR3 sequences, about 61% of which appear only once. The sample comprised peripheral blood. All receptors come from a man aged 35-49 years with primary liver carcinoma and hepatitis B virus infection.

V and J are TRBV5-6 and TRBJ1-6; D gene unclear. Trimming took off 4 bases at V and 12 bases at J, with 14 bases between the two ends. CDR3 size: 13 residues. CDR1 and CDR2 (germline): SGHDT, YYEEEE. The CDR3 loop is CASSHETNGPLHF. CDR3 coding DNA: TGTGCCAGCAGCCACGAAACCAACGGACCCCTCCACTTT.

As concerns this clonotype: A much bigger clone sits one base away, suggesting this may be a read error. The CDR3 region is CSATGFGGTQYF. The CDR3, as DNA: TGCAGCGCCACAGGGTTCGGAGGGACCCAGTACTTC. The rearrangement joins TRBV29-1 to TRBJ2-5; D may be TRBD1 (6 bases). Trimming cost V 7 bases and J 7 bases, with 16 bases left between them. There are 12 residues in the CDR3. Germline lookup yields CDR1 SQVTM and CDR2 ANQGSEA.

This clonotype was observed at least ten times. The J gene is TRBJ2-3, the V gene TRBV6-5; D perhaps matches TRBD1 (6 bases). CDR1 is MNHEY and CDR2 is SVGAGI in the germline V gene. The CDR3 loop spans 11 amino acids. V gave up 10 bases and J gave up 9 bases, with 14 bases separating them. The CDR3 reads CATREGDTQYF. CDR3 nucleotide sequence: TGTGCCACGCGAGAGGGGGACACGCAGTATTTT.

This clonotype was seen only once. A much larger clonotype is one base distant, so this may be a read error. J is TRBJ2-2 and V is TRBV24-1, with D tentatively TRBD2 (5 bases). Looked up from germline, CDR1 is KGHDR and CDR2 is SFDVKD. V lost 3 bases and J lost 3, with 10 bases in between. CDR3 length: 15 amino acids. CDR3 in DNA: TGTGCCACCAGTGATGGGAGCACGGACACCGGGGAGCTGTTTTTT. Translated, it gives CATSDGSTDTGELFF.

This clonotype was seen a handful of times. CDR3 nucleotides: TGTGCCAGCAGACCGACTGACTCCTACAATGAGCAGTTCTTC. This sequence encodes CASRPTDSYNEQFF. This chain uses TRBV28 with TRBJ2-1; D gene ambiguous. Trimming cost V 6 bases and J 0 bases, with 9 bases left between them. CDR1 is MDHEN, CDR2 SYDVKM, per germline. CDR3 length: 14 residues. Supplemented by reference TRBV28 and TRBJ2-1, the full variable domain reads DVKVTQSSRYLVKRTGEKVFLECVQDMDHENMFWYRQDPGLGLRLIYFSYDVKMKEKGDIPEGYSVSREKKERFSLILESASTNQTSMYLCASRPTDSYNEQFFGPGTRLTVL.

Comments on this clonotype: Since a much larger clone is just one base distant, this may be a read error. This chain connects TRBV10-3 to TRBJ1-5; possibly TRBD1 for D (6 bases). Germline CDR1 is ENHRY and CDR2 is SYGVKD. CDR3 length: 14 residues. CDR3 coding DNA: TGTGCCTTCAGTGAGAGCGGGGGCGGTCAGCCCCAGCATTTT. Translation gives CAFSESGGGQPQHF.

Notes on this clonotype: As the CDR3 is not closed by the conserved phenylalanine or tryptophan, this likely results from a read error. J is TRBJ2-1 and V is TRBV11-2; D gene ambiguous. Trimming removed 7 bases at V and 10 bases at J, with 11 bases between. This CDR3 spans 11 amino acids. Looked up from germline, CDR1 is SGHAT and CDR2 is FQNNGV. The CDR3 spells CASNFDREQFL. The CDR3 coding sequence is TGTGCCAGCAACTTCGACCGCGAGCAGTTCTTA.

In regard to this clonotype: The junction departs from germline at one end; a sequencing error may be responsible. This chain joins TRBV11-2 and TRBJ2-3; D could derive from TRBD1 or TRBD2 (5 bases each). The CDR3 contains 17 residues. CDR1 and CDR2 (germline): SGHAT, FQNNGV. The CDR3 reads CASSSQVGVERTDTQYF. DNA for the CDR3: TGTGCCAGTAGCTCCCAGGTGGGGGTTGAGAGGACAGATACGCAGTATTTT.

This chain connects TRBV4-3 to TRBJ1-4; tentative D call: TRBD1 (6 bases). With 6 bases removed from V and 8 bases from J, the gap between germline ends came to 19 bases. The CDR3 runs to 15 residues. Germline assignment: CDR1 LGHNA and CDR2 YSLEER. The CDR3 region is CASSPEARGDEKLFF. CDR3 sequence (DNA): TGCGCCAGCAGTCCCGAGGCTAGGGGGGACGAAAAACTGTTTTTT.

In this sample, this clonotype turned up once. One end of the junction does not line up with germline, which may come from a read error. The CDR3 loop is CASSFWGDRGLSYNGQFF. As DNA, the CDR3 is TGTGCCAGCAGTTTCTGGGGGGACAGAGGGTTATCCTACAATGGGCAGTTCTTC. The chain links TRBV12-3 or TRBV12-4 to TRBJ2-1; D may be TRBD1 (7 bases). This CDR3 has 18 amino acids.

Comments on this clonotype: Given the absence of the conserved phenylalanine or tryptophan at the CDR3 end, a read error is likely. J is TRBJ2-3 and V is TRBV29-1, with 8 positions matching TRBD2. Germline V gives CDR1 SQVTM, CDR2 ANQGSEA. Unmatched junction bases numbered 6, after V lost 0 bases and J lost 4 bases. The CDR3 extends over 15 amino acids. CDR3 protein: CSVEDPSGSADTQYL. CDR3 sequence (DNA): TGCAGCGTTGAAGATCCCAGCGGGAGTGCAGATACGCAGTATCTT.